Each of the 25 T cell receptor beta chains below was sequenced from the same sample in a study of siplizumab effects on memory and regulatory T cells. Libraries were prepared by immunoSEQ multiplex PCR; TCRdb keeps only in-frame clonotypes and omits some of them. The sample carries 100,000 or so clones, 85% to 95% recorded once. What was sequenced was Tregs sorted from blood. These receptors all come from a human donor in good health.

J is TRBJ2-1 and V is TRBV27; 8 nucleotides match TRBD2. With V trimmed by 3 bases and J by 4 bases, 14 bases remained unmatched. The CDR3 is 18 amino acids. CDR1 and CDR2 (germline): MNHEY, SMNVEV (reference sequence). The CDR3 DNA sequence: TGTGCCAGCAGTTTGATGGCGGGAGGTCTCAACGTTTACAATGAGCAGTTCTTC. Amino acids: CASSLMAGGLNVYNEQFF.

The V gene is TRBV7-9, the J gene TRBJ2-3; D gene uncertain. The V gene's germline CDR1 is SEHNR and CDR2 FQNEAQ (reference sequence). Trimming took 2 bases from V and 7 from J, leaving 7 bases between them. The CDR3 spans 12 residues. CDR3 bases: TGTGCCAGCAGCTTACCCCGCCATACGCAGTATTTT. Translation gives CASSLPRHTQYF. Variable domain in full (rest from reference TRBV7-9 and TRBJ2-3): DTGVSQNPRHKITKRGQNVTFRCDPISEHNRLYWYRQTLGQGPEFLTYFQNEAQLEKSRLLSDRFSAERPKGSFSTLEIQRTEQGDSAMYLCASSLPRHTQYFGPGTRLTVL.

The chain has TRBV7-3 and TRBJ2-2, with a possible D match to TRBD1 (6 bases). The CDR3 is 13 amino acids. V was pared by 4 bases and J by 6 bases, with 9 bases between. Germline-derived CDR1 and CDR2 are SGHTA and FQGTGA. DNA for the CDR3: TGTGCCAGCAGCTATACAGGGCCCGGGGAGCTGTTTTTT. Residues: CASSYTGPGELFF.

The chain couples TRBV6-1 to TRBJ1-1; TRBD1 might be the D (6 bases). The V end was cut by 4 bases, the J end by 7 bases, with 22 bases between. Germline CDR1 MNHNS, CDR2 SASEGT. The CDR3 contains 16 residues. CDR3: CASSGLTGTLLGEAFF. The DNA for the CDR3 is TGTGCCAGCAGTGGTCTTACAGGGACCTTACTCGGTGAAGCTTTCTTT.

This clone was observed once. The chain carries TRBV19 and TRBJ2-3; weak D call: TRBD1 (5 bases). Germline CDR1 and CDR2: LNHDA and SQIVND (reference sequence). The CDR3 runs to 14 residues. Deletions cut 0 bases from V and 2 bases from J, with 6 bases between. The CDR3, as DNA: TGTGCCAGTAGTATAGAGGGGCCCACAGATACGCAGTATTTT. It yields the protein CASSIEGPTDTQYF. Based on the CDR3 plus reference TRBV19 and TRBJ2-3, the full variable domain is DGGITQSPKYLFRKEGQNVTLSCEQNLNHDAMYWYRQDPGQGLRLIYYSQIVNDFQKGDIAEGYSVSREKKESFPLTVTSAQKNPTAFYLCASSIEGPTDTQYFGPGTRLTVL.

The rearrangement joins TRBV29-1 to TRBJ1-2; the D is unclear. Trimming shortened V by 5 bases and J by 7 bases, and 11 bases separated the two germline ends. CDR1 is SQVTM and CDR2 is ANQGSEA in the germline V gene. The CDR3 loop spans 11 amino acids. For the CDR3, the DNA is TGCAGCGTTAGTCGGGCCGGTGGCTACACCTTC. Amino acid sequence: CSVSRAGGYTF.

The CDR3, as DNA: TGTGCCAGCTCACCTATAGCCTCTCGGGCCATATATTTT. It codes for CASSPIASRAIYF. The chain employs TRBV18 and TRBJ1-3; no clear D gene. This CDR3 comprises 13 residues. Germline lookup yields CDR1 KGHSH and CDR2 LQKENI. V was shortened by 3 bases and J by 11 bases, with 14 bases between the two germline ends. Filled out from reference TRBV18 and TRBJ1-3, the complete variable domain reads NAGVMQNPRHLVRRRGQEARLRCSPMKGHSHVYWYRQLPEEGLKFMVYLQKENIIDESGMPKERFSAEFPKEGPSILRIQQVVRGDSAAYFCASSPIASRAIYFGEGSWLTVV.

This clone was seen a single time. The chain combines TRBV2 with TRBJ2-7, with 7 bases matching TRBD2. The CDR3 loop spans 13 amino acids. CDR1 is SNHLY, CDR2 FYNNEI, per germline. Unmatched junction bases numbered 7, after V lost 6 bases and J lost 5 bases. CDR3 protein: CASRSTSSHEQYF. CDR3 bases: TGTGCCAGCAGGTCGACTAGCAGCCACGAGCAGTACTTC.

The rearrangement links TRBV5-1 to TRBJ2-7; 10 bases map to TRBD2. V gave up 0 bases and J gave up 3 bases; unmatched junction bases: 9. Germline CDR1 SGHRS, CDR2 YFSETQ. The CDR3 is made up of 17 amino acids. For the CDR3, the DNA is TGCGCCAGCAGCTTGGCCCTTCTAGCGGGAGTAAACTACGAGCAGTACTTC. This gives the protein CASSLALLAGVNYEQYF.

The chain carries TRBV29-1 and TRBJ2-7; 9 nucleotides match TRBD1. The V segment lost 4 bases and the J segment 3 bases; nucleotides outside the gene matches: 10. CDR1 is SQVTM, CDR2 ANQGSEA, per germline. The CDR3 spans 15 residues. The CDR3 reads CSVVRGQGMSYEQYF. CDR3 coding DNA: TGCAGCGTTGTTAGGGGACAGGGAATGAGCTACGAGCAGTACTTC.

This clone has a handful of counts. The chain combines TRBV27 with TRBJ1-2, with D unclear. The CDR3 length is 15 residues. V lost 2 bases and J 4 bases, leaving 14 bases between the germline ends. CDR1 is MNHEY, CDR2 SMNVEV, per germline (reference sequence). CDR3 sequence (DNA): TGTGCCAGCAGTTTACAGGCATCCATACCCTATGGCTACACCTTC. Protein product: CASSLQASIPYGYTF.

The chain employs TRBV5-1 and TRBJ1-1; tentatively, D is TRBD1 (6 bases). CDR1 SGHRS and CDR2 YFSETQ come from the germline V gene. V was cut by 4 bases and J by 1 base, with 14 bases left in between. This CDR3 is built from 15 residues. The DNA for the CDR3 is TGCGCCAGCAGCCAGGCAGGGGAGGCGAACACTGAAGCTTTCTTT. Its protein is CASSQAGEANTEAFF.

The chain combines TRBV14 with TRBJ2-1, with TRBD2 matching 8 bases. The CDR3 totals 16 residues. With 1 base clipped from V and 4 bases from J, the junction kept 6 bases outside the gene matches. Looked up from germline, CDR1 is SGHDN and CDR2 is FVKESK. The CDR3 spells CASSQAIVAGYNEQFF. DNA for the CDR3: TGTGCCAGCAGCCAAGCTATTGTAGCGGGGTACAATGAGCAGTTCTTC.

V usage is TRBV7-8 and J usage is TRBJ1-1; D unresolved. Germline-derived CDR1 and CDR2 are SGHVS and FQNEAQ. The CDR3 consists of 11 residues. V was trimmed by 1 base and J by 5 bases, leaving 2 bases between them. Written as DNA, the CDR3 is TGTGCCAGCAGCTTAGTTACTGAAGCTTTCTTT. Its translation is CASSLVTEAFF.

This clone was seen a handful of times. The chain carries TRBV5-1 and TRBJ2-1; possibly TRBD1 for D (6 bases). The V end lost 4 bases, the J end lost 2 bases, and 16 bases lay between the germline ends. Germline V gene sequence: CDR1 SGHRS, CDR2 YFSETQ. The CDR3 loop spans 16 amino acids. The DNA of the CDR3 is TGCGCCAGCAGCCCAGGGGACGGGGTAACCTACAATGAGCAGTTCTTC. Its protein is CASSPGDGVTYNEQFF.

The chain joins TRBV6-5 to TRBJ1-2; D perhaps matches TRBD1 (6 bases). CDR1 is MNHEY, CDR2 SVGAGI, per germline. Trimming cost V 6 bases and J 4 bases, with 18 bases left between them. CDR3 length: 15 amino acids. The chain's CDR3 is CASSLNLGQLYGYTF. The CDR3 DNA reads as TGTGCCAGCAGCTTAAACTTGGGACAACTCTATGGCTACACCTTC.

V gene TRBV25-1 combines with J gene TRBJ2-6, with D uncertain. V shed 3 bases and J shed 0 bases, with 3 bases lying between them. The germline CDR1 and CDR2 sequences are MGHDK and SYGVNS. The CDR3 length is 14 residues. CDR3 sequence reads: CASSDYSGANVLTF. The CDR3 DNA is TGTGCCAGCAGTGATTACTCTGGGGCCAACGTCCTGACTTTC.

The chain couples TRBV29-1 to TRBJ2-3; 7 bases are shared with TRBD1. The CDR3 runs 14 residues. The V gene end was trimmed by 7 bases and the J gene end by 0 bases; junction bases not matched to a gene: 7. Per germline, CDR1 SQVTM and CDR2 ANQGSEA. The CDR3 region is CSAGQVPSTDTQYF. The CDR3 DNA reads TGCAGCGCCGGACAGGTTCCTAGCACAGATACGCAGTATTTT.

The rearrangement links TRBV27 to TRBJ2-7; D remains unclear. The CDR3 sequence is 14 residues long. The germline V gene has CDR1 MNHEY and CDR2 SMNVEV (reference sequence). V lost 5 bases and J 0 bases, leaving 11 bases between the germline ends. CDR3 in DNA: TGTGCCAGCAGTCCCCGCTGGAACTCCTACGAGCAGTACTTC. Translation gives CASSPRWNSYEQYF.

The rearrangement links TRBV6-6 to TRBJ2-1; 9 nucleotides line up with TRBD2. The CDR3 is 13 amino acids. The V gene's germline CDR1 is MNHNY and CDR2 SVGAGI (reference sequence). The V segment lost 5 bases and the J segment 8 bases; nucleotides outside the gene matches: 4. CDR3 residues: CASSRGLADEQFF. CDR3 in DNA: TGTGCCAGCAGTAGGGGACTAGCTGATGAGCAGTTCTTC.

The chain is built from TRBV28 and TRBJ1-5; D remains unclear. Germline loops: CDR1 MDHEN, CDR2 SYDVKM. This CDR3 is built from 10 residues. Trimming took off 4 bases at V and 11 bases at J, with 6 bases between the two ends. The CDR3 loop is CASSSWSQHF. As DNA, the CDR3 is TGTGCCAGCAGTTCTTGGTCCCAGCATTTT.

The chain joins TRBV5-1 to TRBJ2-1; TRBD2 matches at 10 bases. The CDR3 has 15 amino acids. Trimming took 4 bases from V and 8 from J; bases not matched to a gene: 9. The germline V gene encodes CDR1 SGHRS and CDR2 YFSETQ. The CDR3 region has the DNA TGCGCCAGCAGCGTAGGGACTAGCGAGTCCCATGAGCAGTTCTTC. Protein sequence: CASSVGTSESHEQFF.

Only one count was recorded for this clone. The CDR3 loop is CASSGLRGANYGYTF. The CDR3 bases are TGTGCCAGCAGCGGGTTAAGGGGAGCTAACTATGGCTACACCTTC. The chain is built from TRBV9 and TRBJ1-2; tentative D call: TRBD1 (5 bases). Germline V gene sequence: CDR1 SGDLS, CDR2 YYNGEE. The CDR3 is 15 residues long. V lost 3 bases to trimming and J lost 0 bases, with 12 bases between them. The full variable domain, completed using reference TRBV9 and TRBJ1-2, is DSGVTQTPKHLITATGQRVTLRCSPRSGDLSVYWYQQSLDQGLQFLIQYYNGEERAKGNILERFSAQQFPDLHSELNLSSLELGDSALYFCASSGLRGANYGYTFGSGTRLTVV.

In DNA, the CDR3 is TGTGCCAGCAGTGAAGTCGAGACAGGGGTGGTGAACGGGGAGCTGTTTTTT. It codes for CASSEVETGVVNGELFF. The V and J genes are TRBV2 and TRBJ2-2, with TRBD1 matching over 8 bases. With 1 base clipped from V and 7 bases from J, the junction kept 11 bases outside the gene matches. In germline, CDR1 is SNHLY, CDR2 FYNNEI. The CDR3 has 17 amino acids.

The rearrangement joins TRBV11-2 to TRBJ2-1; weak D call: TRBD2 (7 bases). Trimming left V 5 bases short and J 7 bases short, with 18 bases between. CDR1 is SGHAT and CDR2 is FQNNGV in the germline V gene. The CDR3 has 15 residues. DNA for the CDR3: TGTGCCAGCAGCCGGGTTGGGGGGGCCCTAAATGAGCAGTTCTTC. Its translation is CASSRVGGALNEQFF.